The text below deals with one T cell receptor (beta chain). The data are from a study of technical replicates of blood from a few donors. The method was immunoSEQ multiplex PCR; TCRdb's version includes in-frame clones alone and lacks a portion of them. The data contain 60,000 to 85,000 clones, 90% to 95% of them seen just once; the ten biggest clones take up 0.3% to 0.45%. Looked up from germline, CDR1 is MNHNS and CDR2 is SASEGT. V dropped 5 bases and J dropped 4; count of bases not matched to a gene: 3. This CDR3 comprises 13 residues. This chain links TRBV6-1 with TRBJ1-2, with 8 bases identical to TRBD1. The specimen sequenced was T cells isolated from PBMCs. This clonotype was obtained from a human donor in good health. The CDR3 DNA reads TGTGCCAGCAGTCCAGGGGGCGGCTATGGCTACACCTTC. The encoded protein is CASSPGGGYGYTF.